What follows are 23 T cell receptor beta chains derived from one specimen sequenced in a study of spatial heterogeneity in lung cancer (dated by TCRdb to about 2019). According to the study, the label for this sample's time point signals: sample taken at primary tumor resection. Library generation was performed with 5' RACE. For sequencing, a NextSeq 500 was employed. Starting from the raw public reads, TCRdb applied fastp trimming at Q25, assembled clones with MiXCR and retained in-frame beta chains. All rows with the same CDR3 protein become a single entry with the most common DNA and genes. A total of 40,000 to 55,000 distinct CDR3 sequences appear in this sample, around 13% of them only once. The ten largest clones capture 55% to 70% of the sample. Source: PBMCs, taken at surgery. These receptors all come from a male donor with early-stage non-small cell lung cancer.

This clonotype has ten or more counts. The chain links TRBV12-3 or TRBV12-4 to TRBJ1-2; D is undetermined. V was pared by 6 bases and J by 2 bases, with 7 bases between. This CDR3 is built from 12 residues. The CDR3 DNA sequence: TGTGCCAGCAGGCGGCAGAACTATGGCTACACCTTC. Protein: CASRRQNYGYTF.

In its sample, this clonotype was seen a few times. V is TRBV6-1 and J is TRBJ1-1; D possibly corresponds to TRBD1 (6 bases). The V end was cut by 3 bases, the J end by 2 bases, with 13 bases between. The length of the CDR3 is 15 residues. The germline V gene encodes CDR1 MNHNS and CDR2 SASEGT. CDR3 sequence (DNA): TGTGCCAGCAGTGACTCGACAGGCCCCAACACTGAAGCTTTCTTT. The encoded protein is CASSDSTGPNTEAFF.

In this sample, this clonotype turned up many times. This chain links TRBV2 with TRBJ1-2, with 8 nucleotides matching TRBD1. This CDR3 has 14 amino acids. The V gene's germline CDR1 is SNHLY and CDR2 FYNNEI. V shed 7 bases, J shed 5 bases, and the junction held 9 bases outside the gene matches. CDR3 DNA sequence: TGTGCCAGCATTATCCCGACAGGGGAATATGGCTACACCTTC. It specifies CASIIPTGEYGYTF.

This clonotype was seen ten or more times. The chain has TRBV3-1 and TRBJ2-7, with TRBD1 matching 8 bases. V was pared by 3 bases and J by 0 bases, with 7 bases of the junction left unmatched. The germline CDR1 and CDR2 sequences are LGHDT and YNNKEL (reference sequence). The CDR3 is 16 amino acids. Here the CDR3 reads CASSHRSRGPSYEQYF. CDR3 DNA sequence: TGTGCCAGCAGCCACCGGTCCAGGGGGCCCTCCTACGAGCAGTACTTC.

This chain uses TRBV7-3 with TRBJ2-1, with 11 bases aligning to TRBD2. The junction had 2 bases not matched to a gene; V was cut back by 5 bases and J by 5 bases. The CDR3 runs to 14 residues. Germline loops: CDR1 SGHTA, CDR2 FQGTGA. CDR3 loop: CASSGTSGNNEQFF. CDR3 DNA: TGTGCCAGCAGCGGGACTAGCGGAAACAATGAGCAGTTCTTC.

This clonotype was seen a few times. This chain uses TRBV2 with TRBJ2-2; D remains unclear. The germline gives CDR1 SNHLY, CDR2 FYNNEI. V lost 11 bases to trimming and J lost 6 bases, with 13 bases between them. This CDR3 is 12 amino acids long. The CDR3 spells CAGEQLSGELFF. Written as DNA, the CDR3 is TGTGCCGGAGAGCAGCTGTCCGGGGAGCTGTTTTTT. Full variable domain (rest looked up from reference TRBV2 and TRBJ2-2): EPEVTQTPSHQVTQMGQEVILRCVPISNHLYFYWYRQILGQKVEFLVSFYNNEISEKSEIFDDQFSVERPDGSNFTLKIRSTKLEDSAMYFCAGEQLSGELFFGEGSRLTVL.

This clonotype was counted between two and nine times. CDR3 in DNA: TGTGCCAGCAGCCTGACAGGAGGGGGTCAGCCCCAGCATTTT. Residues: CASSLTGGGQPQHF. The V and J genes are TRBV6-2 or TRBV6-3 and TRBJ1-5, with a tentative D call TRBD1 (6 bases). The V gene lost 6 bases and the J gene lost 6 bases, with 15 bases spanning the gap. The germline V gene has CDR1 MNHEY and CDR2 SVGEGT. This CDR3 has 14 residues.

This chain links TRBV11-1 with TRBJ1-6, with a weak D call TRBD1 (5 bases). V shed 3 bases and J shed 0 bases, with 15 bases lying between them. CDR3 size: 18 residues. Germline CDR1 SGHAT, CDR2 FQDESV (reference sequence). The CDR3 nucleotides read TGTGCCAGCAGCTTTGGATCCGGGGCGAGCTCCTATAATTCACCCCTCCACTTT. Amino acid sequence: CASSFGSGASSYNSPLHF.

CDR3 loop: CASSFMAGGQPQHF. CDR3 DNA sequence: TGTGCCAGCAGCTTCATGGCAGGTGGTCAGCCCCAGCATTTT. The V and J genes are TRBV5-6 and TRBJ1-5; no firm D call. Germline V gene sequence: CDR1 SGHDT, CDR2 YYEEEE. The V and J ends lost 2 bases and 6 bases respectively, with 12 bases between them. The CDR3 loop spans 14 amino acids.

This clonotype showed up just a few times. The chain joins TRBV27 to TRBJ2-5; 14 bases align to TRBD2. CDR3 length equals 19 residues. The ends lost 5 bases at V and 2 bases at J; junction bases unmatched: 13. CDR1 is MNHEY and CDR2 is SMNVEV in the germline V gene (reference sequence). DNA for the CDR3: TGTGCCAGCAGTACGACTAGCGGGGGGGCAGGAGCGTTTCAAGAGACCCAGTACTTC. Translating it yields CASSTTSGGAGAFQETQYF.

This clonotype appeared many times. The rearrangement uses TRBV28 and TRBJ1-1; a weak D match, TRBD1 (5 bases). CDR1 is MDHEN, CDR2 SYDVKM, per germline. With 5 bases removed from V and 10 bases from J, the gap between germline ends came to 14 bases. The CDR3 contains 12 residues. The CDR3 protein is CASSAPGLSAFF. The CDR3 nucleotides are TGTGCCAGCAGTGCCCCGGGACTCTCAGCTTTCTTT.

This clonotype has a count of ten or more. The V gene is TRBV5-5, the J gene TRBJ1-3; D call uncertain. The CDR3 sequence is 14 residues long. Germline assignment: CDR1 SGHKS and CDR2 YYEKEE (reference sequence). V gave up 0 bases and J gave up 1 base, with 5 bases separating them. In DNA form, the CDR3 reads TGTGCCAGCAGCTTGGATAGGTCTGGAAACACCATATATTTT. This gives the protein CASSLDRSGNTIYF.

This clonotype was found a few times. This chain joins TRBV4-2 and TRBJ1-4; D is ambiguous. Trimming shortened V by 3 bases and J by 4 bases, and 9 bases separated the two germline ends. The germline V gene encodes CDR1 LGHNA and CDR2 YNFKEQ. The CDR3 runs 14 residues. The CDR3 DNA reads TGTGCCAGCAGCCAGACAAGCAATAATGAAAAACTGTTTTTT. Encoded protein: CASSQTSNNEKLFF.

The chain uses TRBV4-1 and TRBJ1-2; D possibly corresponds to TRBD1 (5 bases). The CDR3 covers 16 residues. Per the germline V gene, CDR1 is MGHRA and CDR2 is YSYEKL. V gave up 0 bases and J gave up 4 bases, with 15 bases separating them. Written as DNA, the CDR3 is TGCGCCAGCAGCCAAGAGCCTGCCGGGGGACCCTATGGCTACACCTTC. Protein sequence: CASSQEPAGGPYGYTF.

This clonotype was recorded a few times. CDR3 DNA sequence: TGTGCCAGCAGCTTAGATCCGGGGTCAGATACGCAGTATTTT. Translating it yields CASSLDPGSDTQYF. The chain is built from TRBV7-2 and TRBJ2-3, with a possible D match to TRBD2 (5 bases). V lost 1 base and J lost 4, with 9 bases in between. The germline gives CDR1 SGHTA, CDR2 FQGNSA. The CDR3 runs to 14 residues.

The chain uses TRBV4-3 and TRBJ2-1, with TRBD2 as a possible D gene (5 bases). V lost 5 bases, J lost 0 bases, and 8 bases lay in between. The CDR3 contains 14 residues. Germline-derived CDR1 and CDR2 are LGHNA and YSLEER. The DNA of the CDR3 is TGCGCCAGCAGCGATCGGGGCTCCTACAATGAGCAGTTCTTC. Its translation: CASSDRGSYNEQFF.

This clonotype was counted at least ten times. V usage is TRBV12-3 or TRBV12-4 and J usage is TRBJ2-3; D uncertain. V was shortened by 5 bases and J by 0 bases, with 12 bases between the two germline ends. The CDR3 is 15 residues long. For the CDR3, the DNA is TGTGCCAGCAGTACGGACGGCGCTAGCACAGATACGCAGTATTTT. It yields the protein CASSTDGASTDTQYF.

J is TRBJ1-6 and V is TRBV12-3 or TRBV12-4, with 7 bases identical to TRBD1. This CDR3 comprises 14 residues. V shed 6 bases, J shed 8 bases, and the junction held 7 bases outside the gene matches. This CDR3 reads CASSNTGADSPLHF. CDR3 in DNA: TGTGCCAGCAGCAATACAGGGGCGGATTCACCCCTCCACTTT.

The sample holds many counts of this clonotype. The chain joins TRBV6-2 or TRBV6-3 to TRBJ2-1; 7 nucleotides match TRBD1. Germline V gene sequence: CDR1 MNHEY, CDR2 SVGEGT. This CDR3 is 15 amino acids long. V lost 2 bases and J lost 4; bases outside the gene matches: 5. In DNA form, the CDR3 reads TGTGCCAGCAGTTACGAGACAGGGACATACAATGAGCAGTTCTTC. This translates into CASSYETGTYNEQFF.

The chain links TRBV4-1 to TRBJ1-5, with TRBD1 identical over 7 bases. Germline CDR1 is MGHRA and CDR2 is YSYEKL. This CDR3 spans 16 amino acids. Losses at the gene ends were 0 bases for V and 1 base for J; bases not matched to a gene: 3. CDR3 in amino acids: CASSQEDRASNQPQHF. The CDR3 bases are TGCGCCAGCAGCCAAGAAGACAGGGCGAGCAATCAGCCCCAGCATTTT.

In this sample, this clonotype turned up a few times. V gene TRBV19 combines with J gene TRBJ2-1; TRBD1 matches at 7 bases. This CDR3 has 13 amino acids. With 4 bases clipped from V and 6 bases from J, the junction kept 3 bases outside the gene matches. Germline V gene lookup returns CDR1 LNHDA and CDR2 SQIVND (reference sequence). In nucleotides, the CDR3 is TGTGCCAGTAGTAAGGGACAGACCAATGAGCAGTTCTTC. Amino acids: CASSKGQTNEQFF.

This clonotype has at least ten counts. The chain carries TRBV4-2 and TRBJ2-1; 12 nucleotides line up with TRBD2. V lost 0 bases to trimming and J lost 10 bases; unmatched junction nucleotides: 10. CDR1 and CDR2 (germline): LGHNA, YNFKEQ. The CDR3 is made up of 17 amino acids. The CDR3 sequence: CASSQEGQTSGSWEQFF. Here the CDR3 DNA reads TGTGCCAGCAGCCAAGAGGGGCAGACTAGCGGGAGCTGGGAGCAGTTCTTC.

A word on this clonotype: Since a much larger clone is just one base distant, this may be a read error. The chain recombines TRBV3-1 with TRBJ2-1; TRBD2 aligns across 7 bases. Germline CDR1 LGHDT, CDR2 YNNKEL (reference sequence). This CDR3 is built from 15 residues. CDR3: CASSPSSGGHNERFF. For the CDR3, the DNA is TGTGCCAGCAGCCCCTCTAGCGGAGGTCACAATGAGCGGTTCTTC.